This T cell receptor (beta chain) was documented in a study of breast tumors, draining lymph nodes, adjacent tissues. This clonotype has a count of ten or more. Its antigen is not identified. Using its own MiXCR run on the multiplex PCR reads, TCRdb lists one record per CDR3 protein. The data hold more than 250,000 distinct CDR3 sequences, with about 30% observed a single time. Axillary draining lymph nodes of breast cancer patients supplied the node samples. Study-wide results and limits: Compared with basal-like, luminal-like tumors shared significantly more repertoire with nontumor tissue. The data were judged consistent with most tumor T cells coming from lymph node and expanding in tumor. Data only fit, rather than demonstrated, lymph node origin of most tumor T cells. Tumor TCR diversity was below lymph nodes but above nontumor tissue.

Specimen: axillary lymph node tissue. This TCR derives from a female donor with breast cancer. Some clones in this sample may be carry-over from other donors' samples.

In DNA form, the CDR3 reads TGTGCCAGCAGTCCTAAAGGAGTAGATACGCAGTATTTT. It specifies CASSPKGVDTQYF. The chain links TRBV2 to TRBJ2-3; D is undetermined. The CDR3 loop spans 13 amino acids. V lost 5 bases and J lost 5, with 11 bases in between. Germline V gene sequence: CDR1 SNHLY, CDR2 FYNNEI.